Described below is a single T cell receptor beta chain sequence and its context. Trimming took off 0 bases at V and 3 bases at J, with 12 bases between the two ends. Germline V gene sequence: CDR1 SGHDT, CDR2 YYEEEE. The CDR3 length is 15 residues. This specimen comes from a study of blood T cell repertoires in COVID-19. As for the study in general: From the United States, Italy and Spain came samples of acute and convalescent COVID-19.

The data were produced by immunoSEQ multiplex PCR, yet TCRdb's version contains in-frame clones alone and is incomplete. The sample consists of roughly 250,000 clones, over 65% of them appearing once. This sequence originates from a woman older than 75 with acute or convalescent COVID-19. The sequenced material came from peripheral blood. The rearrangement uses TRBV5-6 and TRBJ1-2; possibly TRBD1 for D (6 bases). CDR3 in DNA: TGTGCCAGCAGCTTGGATGTGACAGGCTACTATGGCTACACCTTC. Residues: CASSLDVTGYYGYTF.